The source of this TCR beta chain is a study of tumor and adjacent non-tumor tissue in lung cancer. The germline V gene encodes CDR1 MNHNY and CDR2 SVGAGI (reference sequence). The length of the CDR3 is 13 residues. V lost 2 bases to trimming and J lost 6 bases, with 10 bases between them. This clonotype was seen a handful of times. A read error may be the cause here, since a much bigger clone is one base away. Three rounds of nested PCR, following a modified ARM-PCR protocol, produced the TCRbeta library. TCRdb independently ran MiXCR on the multiplex PCR reads; one entry per CDR3 protein. The data contain approximately 86,000 distinct CDR3 sequences, 55% to 80% of them singletons. No cell sorting was done before RNA was extracted from the tissue.

This receptor was identified in a middle-aged woman with non-small cell lung cancer. This rearrangement joins TRBV6-6 to TRBJ1-1; the D is unclear. The sequenced sample was lung tumor tissue. The chain's CDR3 is CASSYDWGAEAFF. The DNA for the CDR3 is TGTGCCAGCAGTTACGACTGGGGAGCTGAAGCTTTCTTT.